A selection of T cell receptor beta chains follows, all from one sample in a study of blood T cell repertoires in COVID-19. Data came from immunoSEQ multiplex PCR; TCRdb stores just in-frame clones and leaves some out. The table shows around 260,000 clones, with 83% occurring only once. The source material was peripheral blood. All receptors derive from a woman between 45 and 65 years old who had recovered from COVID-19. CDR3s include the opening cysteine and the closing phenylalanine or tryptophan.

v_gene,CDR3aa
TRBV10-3,CAMSGTGPVRYF
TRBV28,CASGQMNTEAFF
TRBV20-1,CSARNIDTQYF
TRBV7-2,CASSSRVTGEQYF
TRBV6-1,CASSEVGAVQTYEQYF
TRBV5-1,CASSLLGAHTEAFF
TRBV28,CASTLRGTPRTKNIQYF
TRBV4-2,CASSQDMQGATNEKLFF
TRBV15,CATSYLTGSDGYTF
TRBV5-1,CASSLGAGGSYEQYF
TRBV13,CASSLPGQSYEQYF
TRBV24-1,CATSETGTGQPQHF
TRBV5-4,CASSRTSGSIRTDTQYF
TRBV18,CASASGTYEKLFF
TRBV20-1,CSASFSGGLSPLHF
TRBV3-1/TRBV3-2,CASSQGPDRVYGYTF
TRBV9,CASSLQAMGRSTGELFF
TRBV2,CASSTGTSVNEQFF
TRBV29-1,CSDRRNYNEQFF
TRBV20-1,CSASRQGHYGYTF
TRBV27,CASSLRGVSGYTF
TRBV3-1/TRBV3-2,CASSPPGGNQPQHF
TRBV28,CASARGNEKLFF
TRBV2,CASSPGSGNTIYF
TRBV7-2,CASSFSDRGTEAFF
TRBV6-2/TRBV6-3,CASTPRQGDF
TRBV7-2,CASSWEQRQYF